These 7 T cell receptor beta chains originate from one sample sequenced in a study of shared clonotypes between healthy human individuals. Cells designated naive CD8 were CD45RO-negative and were positively selected for CCR7, with terminally differentiated effector memory CD45RA+ cells excluded. Some clones are missing from TCRdb's copy, which holds only in-frame ones; the method was immunoSEQ multiplex PCR. This table has around 2,000,000 clones, about 94% appearing once. The sequencing input was naive CD8+ T cells sorted from blood. These TCRs come from a man in his late teens or twenties in good health.

V gene TRBV27 combines with J gene TRBJ2-2; no clear D. The germline gives CDR1 MNHEY, CDR2 SMNVEV (reference sequence). Trimming pared 3 bases from V and 5 bases from J, leaving 7 bases between. The CDR3 runs to 13 residues. The CDR3 nucleotides are TGTGCCAGCAGTTTGGCGGCTACCGGGGAGCTGTTTTTT. The encoded protein is CASSLAATGELFF.

This chain links TRBV7-9 with TRBJ2-1, with D perhaps matching TRBD2 (6 bases). The CDR3 consists of 14 residues. The germline V and J ends were trimmed by 5 bases and 5 bases, with 13 bases remaining between them. Germline lookup yields CDR1 SEHNR and CDR2 FQNEAQ (reference sequence). CDR3 in amino acids: CASSILGGHNEQFF. CDR3 DNA: TGTGCCAGCAGCATTCTAGGAGGGCACAATGAGCAGTTCTTC.

The rearrangement joins TRBV4-3 to TRBJ1-2, with D perhaps TRBD1 (5 bases). V dropped 0 bases and J dropped 2 bases, with 10 bases sitting between them. The CDR3 is made up of 15 amino acids. Per germline, CDR1 LGHNA and CDR2 YSLEER. The CDR3 region is CASSQERGLNYGYTF. The DNA of the CDR3 is TGCGCCAGCAGCCAAGAAAGGGGACTGAACTATGGCTACACCTTC.

This chain joins TRBV7-8 and TRBJ2-2; D is perhaps TRBD1 (5 bases). Trimming cost V 5 bases and J 1 base, with 14 bases left between them. The CDR3 loop spans 16 amino acids. The germline V gene has CDR1 SGHVS and CDR2 FQNEAQ. DNA for the CDR3: TGTGCCAGCAGCCCCCAGGGAAATTGGAACACCGGGGAGCTGTTTTTT. The encoded protein is CASSPQGNWNTGELFF.

This sequence joins TRBV29-1 and TRBJ1-5; D is uncertain. The V end lost 4 bases, the J end lost 2 bases, and 6 bases lay between the germline ends. This CDR3 has 12 residues. Per germline, CDR1 SQVTM and CDR2 ANQGSEA. CDR3 in DNA: TGCAGCGTTGGGGAGGGCAATCAGCCCCAGCATTTT. Translation: CSVGEGNQPQHF.

This chain links TRBV27 with TRBJ2-7; D call uncertain. The CDR3 is made up of 11 amino acids. Trimming removed 11 bases from V and 3 bases from J, with 11 bases in between. From germline, CDR1 is MNHEY and CDR2 SMNVEV (reference sequence). The CDR3 DNA reads TGTGCCCCGGGCGAGGACTACGAGCAGTACTTC. Protein product: CAPGEDYEQYF.

The CDR3 region is CASSFKGYQETQYF. In DNA, the CDR3 is TGTGCCAGCAGCTTCAAGGGGTACCAAGAGACCCAGTACTTC. J is TRBJ2-5 and V is TRBV7-9; tentatively, D is TRBD1 (5 bases). Germline V gene data show CDR1 as SEHNR and CDR2 as FQNEAQ (reference sequence). The CDR3 is 14 amino acids. V was trimmed by 3 bases and J by 0 bases, leaving 8 bases between them.